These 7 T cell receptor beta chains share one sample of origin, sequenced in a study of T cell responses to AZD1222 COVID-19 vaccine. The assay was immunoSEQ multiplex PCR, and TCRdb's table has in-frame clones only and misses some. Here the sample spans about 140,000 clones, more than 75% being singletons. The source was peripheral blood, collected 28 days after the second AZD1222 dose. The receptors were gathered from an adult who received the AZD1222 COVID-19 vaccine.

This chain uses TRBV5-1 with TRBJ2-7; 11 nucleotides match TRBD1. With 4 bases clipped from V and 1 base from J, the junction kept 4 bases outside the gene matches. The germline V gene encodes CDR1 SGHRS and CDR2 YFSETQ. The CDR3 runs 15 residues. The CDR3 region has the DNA TGCGCCAGCAGCATAGGACAGGGGGCTTCCTACGAGCAGTACTTC. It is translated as CASSIGQGASYEQYF.

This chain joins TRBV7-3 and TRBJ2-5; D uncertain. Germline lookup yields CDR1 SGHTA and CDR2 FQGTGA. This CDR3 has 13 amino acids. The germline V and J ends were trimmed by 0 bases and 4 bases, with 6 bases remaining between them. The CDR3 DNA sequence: TGTGCCAGCAGCTTAACGTGGGGAGAGACCCAGTACTTC. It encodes CASSLTWGETQYF.

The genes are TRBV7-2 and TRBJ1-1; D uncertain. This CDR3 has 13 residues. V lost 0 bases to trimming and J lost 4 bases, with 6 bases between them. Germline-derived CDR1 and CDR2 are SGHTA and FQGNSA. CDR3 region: CASSLALPTEAFF. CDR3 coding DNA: TGTGCCAGCAGCTTAGCGCTCCCCACTGAAGCTTTCTTT.

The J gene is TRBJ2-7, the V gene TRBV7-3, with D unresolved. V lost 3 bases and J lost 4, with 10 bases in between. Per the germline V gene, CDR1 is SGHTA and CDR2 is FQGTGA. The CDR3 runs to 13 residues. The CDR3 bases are TGTGCCAGCAGCTTCGGACGGAGTTACGAGCAGTACTTC. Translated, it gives CASSFGRSYEQYF.

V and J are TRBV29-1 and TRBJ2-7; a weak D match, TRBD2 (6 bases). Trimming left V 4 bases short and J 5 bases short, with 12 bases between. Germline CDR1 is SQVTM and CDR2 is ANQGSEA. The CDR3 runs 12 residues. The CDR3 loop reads CSVARTGDEQYF. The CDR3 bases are TGCAGCGTTGCGCGTACGGGGGACGAGCAGTACTTC.

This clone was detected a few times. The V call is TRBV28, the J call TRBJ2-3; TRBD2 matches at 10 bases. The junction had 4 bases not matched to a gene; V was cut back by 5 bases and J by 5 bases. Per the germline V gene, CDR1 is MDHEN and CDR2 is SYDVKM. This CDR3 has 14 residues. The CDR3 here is CASSRSGGVDTQYF. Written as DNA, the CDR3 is TGTGCCAGCAGTAGAAGCGGGGGGGTAGATACGCAGTATTTT.

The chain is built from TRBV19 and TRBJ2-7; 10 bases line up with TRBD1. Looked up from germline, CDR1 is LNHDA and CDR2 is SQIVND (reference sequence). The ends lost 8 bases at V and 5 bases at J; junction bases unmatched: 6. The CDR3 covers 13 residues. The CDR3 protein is CASATGQGDEQYF. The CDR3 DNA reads TGTGCCAGTGCCACCGGACAGGGGGACGAGCAGTACTTC.